This T cell receptor beta chain is from a study of T cells in Graves' hyperthyroidism and ophthalmopathy. RNA transcripts served as the template for amplifying TCR beta CDR3 regions. RT-PCR in the first round (using the HTBI primer set) targeted the TCR CDR3. TCRdb analysed the multiplex PCR reads with MiXCR anew, one entry per CDR3 protein. Here the sample spans around 300,000 distinct CDR3 sequences, 14% being singletons. Study-level results: The blood repertoire included most of the expanded thyroid clonotypes above 0.001. A median around 6.8 months before onset, the model predicted ophthalmopathy.

This CDR3 is 14 amino acids long. Between the trimmed V and J ends, which lost 0 bases and 4 bases, there was a span of 7 bases. The germline gives CDR1 MNHEY, CDR2 SVGEGT. There are a few counts of this clonotype. Its target is not known. Patients counted as stable if ophthalmopathy did not develop within 18 months. Criteria for exclusion of patients were uncontrolled infection, other autoimmune disease, pregnancy or lactation. V and J are TRBV6-2 or TRBV6-3 and TRBJ1-3; unclear D gene. The source of this sequence is a woman between 25 and 40 years old with Graves' hyperthyroidism. The sequenced sample consisted of blood. The CDR3 nucleotides read TGTGCCAGCAGTTACTCGACCGGAGGAAACACCATATATTTT. It yields the protein CASSYSTGGNTIYF.